This is a list of T cell receptor beta chains from one sample in a study of OX40 agonist ivuxolimab in advanced cancers. Sequenced by immunoSEQ multiplex PCR; TCRdb stores in-frame clones only, minus some. Of tens of thousands of clones listed, 80% to 90% are singletons. Here the sequenced sample was CD4+ or CD8+ T cells sorted from blood, taken in a trial of the OX40 agonist ivuxolimab. Receptors were obtained from an adult with an advanced solid tumor such as melanoma, head and neck, liver or kidney cancer. CDR3s include the opening cysteine and the closing phenylalanine or tryptophan. The D gene is left open where the match is weak. Rows may omit the clone size; those that give it use once, few, many or a size class.

v_call	d_call	j_call	clone_size	cdr3_length	cdr3_nt	cdr3_aa
TRBV19	TRBD2	TRBJ2-3	-	20	TGTGCCAGTAGTATAAGGCGACTAGCGGAGACGATCTCTAGCACAGATACGCAGTATTTT	CASSIRRLAETISSTDTQYF
TRBV27	TRBD2	TRBJ2-1	-	16	TGTGCCAGCAGCCAAAACCCTAGCGGGGATTACAATGAGCAGTTCTTC	CASSQNPSGDYNEQFF
TRBV5-1	-	TRBJ1-2	-	15	TGCGCCAGCAGCTTGTTTGAGGACCCTAACTATGGCTACACCTTC	CASSLFEDPNYGYTF
TRBV27	-	TRBJ1-5	once	14	TGTGCCAGCAGTCCCTCCGGGCCCCATCAGCCCCAGCATTTT	CASSPSGPHQPQHF
TRBV5-7	-	TRBJ1-5	-	16	TGTGCCAGCAGCTTGGGTCCCCCAGGCGGCAATCAGCCCCAGCATTTT	CASSLGPPGGNQPQHF
TRBV4-1	-	TRBJ2-1	-	17	TGCGCCAGCAGCCAAGAGCTTGGGGGGAGCCTTTCCAATGAGCAGTTCTTC	CASSQELGGSLSNEQFF
TRBV7-9	-	TRBJ2-5	-	14	TGTGCCAGCCAAGGACTCCTTGAGGAAGAGACCCAGTACTTC	CASQGLLEEETQYF
TRBV2	TRBD2	TRBJ2-7	-	14	TGTGCCAGCAGTGCGTGGCGGGACTACGAAGAGCAGTACTTC	CASSAWRDYEEQYF
TRBV28	TRBD1	TRBJ1-6	-	16	TGTGCCAGCAGTTTGGGAGGCAGGGGGCGTAGATCACCCCTCCACTTT	CASSLGGRGRRSPLHF
TRBV19	-	TRBJ2-7	few	13	TGTGCCAGTAGTATAGGACACGGATACGAGCAGTACTTC	CASSIGHGYEQYF
TRBV10-1	-	TRBJ2-7	once	13	TGCGCCAGCAGCCGCGACGGCTCCTACGAGCAGTACTTC	CASSRDGSYEQYF
TRBV29-1	-	TRBJ2-6	-	14	TGCAGCGTAGGACTCAGCTCTGGGGCCAACGTCCTGACTTTC	CSVGLSSGANVLTF
TRBV7-6	TRBD1	TRBJ2-7	-	17	TGTGCCAGCAGCTTAGCCGACGGACAGGGGGATTCCTACGAGCAGTACTTC	CASSLADGQGDSYEQYF
TRBV6-6	-	TRBJ2-7	-	14	TGTGCCAGCAGTTACGCCGAGATGGGCAACGAGCAGTACTTC	CASSYAEMGNEQYF
TRBV11-2	-	TRBJ2-6	-	18	TGTGCCAGCAGCATTATTGGCAAGCAACAAAGTCGGGCCAACGTCCTGACTTTC	CASSIIGKQQSRANVLTF
TRBV7-8	TRBD2	TRBJ2-2	few	17	TGTGCCAGCAGCTTAGCGCGTAGCGGGGGGAACACCGGGGAGCTGTTTTTT	CASSLARSGGNTGELFF
TRBV15	-	TRBJ2-3	-	17	TGTGCCACCAGCAGAGGGGGGTCGGCTTGGGCCGGAGATACGCAGTATTTT	CATSRGGSAWAGDTQYF
TRBV27	-	TRBJ2-7	-	13	TGTGCCAGCAGTTTGCGACGGGGATACGAGCAGTACTTC	CASSLRRGYEQYF
TRBV2	-	TRBJ2-7	-	14	TGTGCCAGCATCCAGACAGTCCGTGCCTACGAGCAGTACTTC	CASIQTVRAYEQYF
TRBV9	-	TRBJ2-7	-	14	TGTGCCAGCAGCGCCGACAGCAGGGACTACGAGCAGTACTTC	CASSADSRDYEQYF
TRBV10-2	-	TRBJ1-1	-	15	TGCGCCAGCAGTGAGTCGGCAGGAAGGAACACTGAAGCTTTCTTT	CASSESAGRNTEAFF
TRBV27	TRBD1	TRBJ1-6	-	15	TGTGCCAGCAGTTTTGGGGGTTCGTCCGGGACAGACCTCCACTTT	CASSFGGSSGTDLHF
TRBV2	-	TRBJ2-5	-	13	TGTGCCAGCAGTGAAAAGGGTTTGGAGACCCAGTACTTC	CASSEKGLETQYF